The 30 T cell receptor beta chains below all came from one sample that was sequenced in a study of blood T cell repertoires in COVID-19 (dated by TCRdb to about 2020). Libraries were made using the immunoSEQ multiplex PCR assay. TCRdb took over this immuneACCESS table, retaining in-frame rearrangements with V and J assigned. Such tables are incomplete; in checked studies, under half of the missing clones stem from an unresolved V gene, and the remainder is unexplained. Here the sample has 84,000 or so clones; over 70% occur a single time. 39% of the sample rests with the top ten. Input material: peripheral blood. These receptors all come from a man aged 80 or over with active or convalescent COVID-19.

A few counts support this clone. The V and J genes are TRBV7-8 and TRBJ1-2; 7 bases align to TRBD1. Germline V CDR1 and CDR2: SGHVS, FQNEAQ. The CDR3 contains 16 residues. Trimming removed 3 bases from V and 1 base from J; junction bases left unmatched: 8. CDR3 in DNA: TGTGCCAGCAGCTTTGGACAGGAGGACCTTAACTATGGCTACACCTTC. Its protein product is CASSFGQEDLNYGYTF. Together with reference TRBV7-8 and TRBJ1-2, the CDR3 gives the full variable domain: GAGVSQSPRYKVAKRGQDVALRCDPISGHVSLFWYQQALGQGPEFLTYFQNEAQLDKSGLPSDRFFAERPEGSVSTLKIQRTQQEDSAVYLCASSFGQEDLNYGYTFGSGTRLTVV.

The chain employs TRBV21-1 and TRBJ1-2. TRBV21-1 is a pseudogene locus. The CDR3 sequence is 13 residues long. The CDR3 here is CASSKGMTGGYTF. The CDR3 bases are TGTGCCAGCAGCAAAGGCATGACGGGTGGCTACACCTTC.

The chain recombines TRBV28 with TRBJ1-5, with D possibly matching TRBD1 (6 bases). Trimming removed 5 bases from V and 0 bases from J, with 8 bases in between. Germline V gene sequence: CDR1 MDHEN, CDR2 SYDVKM. The CDR3 loop spans 14 amino acids. CDR3 bases: TGTGCCAGCAGTCAAGGGGGTAGCAATCAGCCCCAGCATTTT. It codes for CASSQGGSNQPQHF.

This clone was seen only a few times. The chain combines TRBV27 with TRBJ2-4, with a possible D match to TRBD2 (5 bases). The ends were cut back, 5 bases at V and 2 bases at J, with 13 bases in the middle. The CDR3 totals 15 residues. Germline CDR1 and CDR2: MNHEY and SMNVEV (reference sequence). CDR3 region: CASSPSSGTKNIQYF. CDR3 DNA: TGTGCCAGCAGTCCCAGTTCCGGGACCAAAAACATTCAGTACTTC.

For the CDR3, the DNA is TGTGCCTGGAGGCGGGGGTCTGGGTCAGATACGCAGTATTTT. It encodes CAWRRGSGSDTQYF. The chain joins TRBV30 to TRBJ2-3, with 7 bases aligning to TRBD2. This CDR3 has 14 amino acids. Germline V gene lookup returns CDR1 GTSNPN and CDR2 SVGIG (reference sequence). After removal of 3 bases from V and 4 bases from J, the junction contained 7 bases not matched to a gene.

The chain is built from TRBV6-5 and TRBJ1-3; no clear D gene. Looked up from germline, CDR1 is MNHEY and CDR2 is SVGAGI. Deletions cut 5 bases from V and 1 base from J, with 9 bases between. This CDR3 is 14 amino acids long. The CDR3 is CASSIPGSGNTIYF. CDR3 nucleotide sequence: TGTGCCAGCAGTATCCCCGGGTCTGGAAACACCATATATTTT.

J is TRBJ2-3 and V is TRBV28; weak D call: TRBD1 (7 bases). This CDR3 region has 16 residues. V shed 4 bases and J shed 4 bases, with 18 bases lying between them. Germline CDR1 MDHEN, CDR2 SYDVKM. The CDR3 DNA reads as TGTGCCAGCAGTTCCACAGGGGTCGGACTACCAGATACGCAGTATTTT. This encodes CASSSTGVGLPDTQYF.

This chain links TRBV7-2 with TRBJ2-7, with D tentatively TRBD1 (6 bases). V was shortened by 4 bases and J by 2 bases, with 12 bases between the two germline ends. Germline V gene data show CDR1 as SGHTA and CDR2 as FQGNSA. This CDR3 is built from 14 residues. CDR3 protein: CASSWGLLAYEQYF. The CDR3 DNA reads TGTGCCAGCAGCTGGGGGCTACTGGCCTACGAGCAGTACTTC. Variable domain in full (rest from reference TRBV7-2 and TRBJ2-7): GAGVSQSPSNKVTEKGKDVELRCDPISGHTALYWYRQSLGQGLEFLIYFQGNSAPDKSGLPSDRFSAERTGGSVSTLTIQRTQQEDSAVYLCASSWGLLAYEQYFGPGTRLTVT.

This rearrangement joins TRBV27 to TRBJ1-4; no clear D. The germline V and J ends were trimmed by 0 bases and 0 bases, with 11 bases remaining between them. CDR1 MNHEY and CDR2 SMNVEV come from the germline V gene (reference sequence). The CDR3 spans 17 residues. The DNA of the CDR3 is TGTGCCAGCAGTTTATCTCCAAGCCCGGCAACTAATGAAAAACTGTTTTTT. Encoded protein: CASSLSPSPATNEKLFF.

This clone was counted a single time. CDR3 residues: CASSLGLGHGKRPGETQYF. The CDR3, as DNA: TGTGCCAGCAGCTTGGGTCTGGGACATGGGAAGAGGCCAGGAGAGACCCAGTACTTC. This chain links TRBV5-8 with TRBJ2-5, with D possibly matching TRBD1 (6 bases). The CDR3 runs to 19 residues. The V gene lost 0 bases and the J gene lost 4 bases, with 25 bases spanning the gap. Germline loops: CDR1 SGHTS, CDR2 YDEGEE.

The J gene is TRBJ2-7, the V gene TRBV19; 8 bases are a match to TRBD2. V gave up 3 bases and J gave up 2 bases; unmatched junction bases: 6. The germline V gene encodes CDR1 LNHDA and CDR2 SQIVND (reference sequence). CDR3 length equals 15 residues. CDR3 region: CASSIGTSGAYEQYF. In DNA, the CDR3 is TGTGCCAGTAGTATCGGTACTAGCGGAGCCTACGAGCAGTACTTC.

V usage is TRBV19 and J usage is TRBJ2-6; D call uncertain. The CDR3 covers 15 residues. The V end was cut by 10 bases, the J end by 0 bases, with 13 bases between. Germline assignment: CDR1 LNHDA and CDR2 SQIVND (reference sequence). The CDR3 DNA reads as TGTGCCACACAGAGTTTCCACTCTGGGGCCAACGTCCTGACTTTC. Translated: CATQSFHSGANVLTF.

The rearrangement joins TRBV7-2 to TRBJ2-7; D possibly corresponds to TRBD2 (5 bases). CDR3 length equals 16 residues. Trimming cost V 2 bases and J 3 bases, with 17 bases left between them. CDR1 and CDR2 (germline): SGHTA, FQGNSA. CDR3 residues: CASSLNAAARYYEQYF. CDR3 nucleotides: TGTGCCAGCAGCTTAAATGCAGCGGCGAGGTACTACGAGCAGTACTTC.

V usage is TRBV6-6 and J usage is TRBJ2-3, with 8 bases aligning to TRBD2. With 4 bases clipped from V and 5 bases from J, the junction kept 5 bases outside the gene matches. In germline, CDR1 is MNHNY, CDR2 SVGAGI (reference sequence). The CDR3 runs to 14 residues. The CDR3 nucleotides are TGTGCCAGCAGTTGGGGACTAGAGGGAGATACGCAGTATTTT. It encodes CASSWGLEGDTQYF.

This clone was seen once. The V call is TRBV2, the J call TRBJ1-5, with 8 nucleotides matching TRBD1. V dropped 5 bases and J dropped 0; count of bases not matched to a gene: 3. Germline V gives CDR1 SNHLY, CDR2 FYNNEI. The CDR3 is made up of 15 amino acids. CDR3 in DNA: TGTGCCAGCAGTAAGGACAGGGATAGCAATCAGCCCCAGCATTTT. This codes for CASSKDRDSNQPQHF.

The chain links TRBV28 to TRBJ1-5, with 9 bases lining up with TRBD1. J gave up 8 bases and V 5 bases, and 10 bases lay outside the gene matches. This CDR3 region has 15 residues. Per germline, CDR1 MDHEN and CDR2 SYDVKM. DNA for the CDR3: TGTGCCAGCAGTCCTTCGGGACAGGGTGATAAGCCCCAGCATTTT. It codes for CASSPSGQGDKPQHF.

This chain links TRBV30 with TRBJ1-6; D unresolved. V gave up 1 base and J gave up 3 bases, with 10 bases separating them. Germline V gene lookup returns CDR1 GTSNPN and CDR2 SVGIG (reference sequence). The CDR3 spans 15 residues. This CDR3 is CAWSDPPGYNSPLHF. In nucleotides, the CDR3 is TGTGCCTGGAGTGACCCCCCAGGCTATAATTCACCCCTCCACTTT.

The chain combines TRBV14 with TRBJ2-2; 8 bases are a match to TRBD2. This CDR3 spans 20 amino acids. The germline V gene has CDR1 SGHDN and CDR2 FVKESK. The J segment lost 1 base and the V segment lost 4 bases, leaving 17 bases of the junction unmatched. DNA of the CDR3: TGTGCCAGCAGCCGAAGGCGGGGGGCCAGCCTAATCGGGAACACCGGGGAGCTGTTTTTT. Translating gives CASSRRRGASLIGNTGELFF.

The chain carries TRBV20-1 and TRBJ2-7; the match to TRBD2 covers 9 bases. The germline V gene has CDR1 DFQATT and CDR2 SNEGSKA (reference sequence). The CDR3 is made up of 13 amino acids. The junction had 4 bases not matched to a gene; V was cut back by 3 bases and J by 4 bases. The CDR3 DNA follows: TGCAGTGCTAGTGCGGGACTAGCTTACGAGCAGTACTTC. Its protein product is CSASAGLAYEQYF.

The chain links TRBV6-5 to TRBJ2-5; 9 bases fit TRBD1. V dropped 7 bases and J dropped 7; count of bases not matched to a gene: 7. The CDR3 extends over 13 amino acids. Germline-derived CDR1 and CDR2 are MNHEY and SVGAGI. CDR3 sequence reads: CASTRDRDGTQYF. The CDR3 DNA reads TGTGCCAGCACCCGGGACAGGGATGGGACCCAGTACTTC.

The table lists this clone with a few counts. The gene calls are TRBV3-1 (or the pseudogene TRBV3-2) and TRBJ1-1; D gene uncertain. Trimming shortened V by 4 bases and J by 1 base, and 10 bases separated the two germline ends. The CDR3 contains 14 residues. Germline assignment: CDR1 LGHDT and CDR2 YNNKEL (reference sequence). CDR3: CASSPRGSNTEAFF. In DNA form, the CDR3 reads TGTGCCAGCAGCCCACGAGGATCGAACACTGAAGCTTTCTTT.

The chain couples TRBV29-1 to TRBJ1-1; 7 bases fit TRBD1. Trimming removed 4 bases from V and 5 bases from J; junction bases left unmatched: 7. The germline V gene has CDR1 SQVTM and CDR2 ANQGSEA. The CDR3 length is 13 residues. Here the CDR3 reads CSVGTAGGTEAFF. Here the CDR3 DNA reads TGCAGCGTTGGGACCGCAGGGGGGACTGAAGCTTTCTTT.

The rearrangement links TRBV12-3 or TRBV12-4 to TRBJ1-4, with no clear D. The length of the CDR3 is 11 residues. V was clipped by 6 bases and J by 4 bases, with 3 bases between them. CDR3 in DNA: TGTGCCAGCAGCATTAATGAAAAACTGTTTTTT. This sequence encodes CASSINEKLFF.

The rearrangement uses TRBV5-4 and TRBJ2-1; 9 bases align to TRBD2. The length of the CDR3 is 16 residues. The junction had 4 bases not matched to a gene; V was cut back by 0 bases and J by 3 bases. CDR1 is SGHNT, CDR2 YYREEE, per germline (reference sequence). Written as DNA, the CDR3 is TGTGCCAGCAGCTTGGATCCTAGCGGGGTCTACAATGAGCAGTTCTTC. Protein sequence: CASSLDPSGVYNEQFF.

V and J are TRBV6-5 and TRBJ2-1, with 7 bases fitting TRBD2. CDR3 size: 13 residues. In germline, CDR1 is MNHEY, CDR2 SVGAGI. Losses at the gene ends were 5 bases for V and 9 bases for J; bases not matched to a gene: 7. CDR3 sequence reads: CASSRRESGEQFF. The CDR3, as DNA: TGTGCCAGCAGTCGGCGGGAGAGCGGTGAGCAGTTCTTC.

This clone showed up just a few times. The chain links TRBV4-1 to TRBJ1-6; no reliable D call. Germline V gives CDR1 MGHRA, CDR2 YSYEKL. CDR3 length: 17 amino acids. The V and J ends lost 0 bases and 7 bases respectively, with 16 bases between them. CDR3 nucleotide sequence: TGCGCCAGCAGCCAAGATATCCGCCAAGTACGGAATTCACCCCTCCACTTT. Its translation: CASSQDIRQVRNSPLHF.

The chain links TRBV27 to TRBJ1-1; weak D call: TRBD1 (5 bases). Deletions cut 2 bases from V and 0 bases from J, with 7 bases between. Per the germline V gene, CDR1 is MNHEY and CDR2 is SMNVEV (reference sequence). CDR3 length: 14 residues. CDR3 loop: CASSLRGMNTEAFF. CDR3 DNA: TGTGCCAGCAGTTTAAGGGGCATGAACACTGAAGCTTTCTTT.

Here the CDR3 DNA reads TGCGCCAGCAGCCAAGAAGTAGGCGGGCCCTATGGCTACACCTTC. Protein product: CASSQEVGGPYGYTF. The chain recombines TRBV4-3 with TRBJ1-2; D remains unclear. This CDR3 contains 15 residues. The germline V gene has CDR1 LGHNA and CDR2 YSLEER. V lost 0 bases, J lost 4 bases, and 12 bases lay in between.

The CDR3 DNA reads as TGTGCCAGCAGCCAACCCGGAGCGGTGCCTAATTCACCCCTCCACTTT. This codes for CASSQPGAVPNSPLHF. The V gene is TRBV3-1 (or the pseudogene TRBV3-2), the J gene TRBJ1-6; D not certain. Germline CDR1 and CDR2: LGHDT and YNNKEL (reference sequence). Between the trimmed V and J ends, which lost 2 bases and 6 bases, there was a span of 14 bases. The CDR3 runs to 16 residues.

This clone was seen a few times. The gene calls are TRBV9 and TRBJ1-1; TRBD1 matches 11 bases. V shed 3 bases and J 5 bases; nucleotides not matched to a gene: 6. The CDR3 runs 15 residues. The germline V gene has CDR1 SGDLS and CDR2 YYNGEE. CDR3 in DNA: TGTGCCAGCAGCGCCTATGGACAGGGGGCGACTGAAGCTTTCTTT. It specifies CASSAYGQGATEAFF.